Shown below are 15 T cell receptor beta chains from a single sample sequenced in a study of cytomegalovirus exposure and HLA in healthy donors. It was with 60 Vbeta and 13 Jbeta primers that the PCR ran. This table comes from immunoSEQ multiplex PCR, and its TCRdb copy is limited to in-frame clones, with some not included. The sample lists approximately 200,000 clones; 84% were seen once. The sample was PBMCs. Receptors were obtained from a boy between 10 and 17 years old in good health and CMV-seronegative.

V gene TRBV5-8 combines with J gene TRBJ1-1; the D is unclear. Germline CDR1 reads SGHTS; CDR2 reads YDEGEE. The CDR3 sequence is 12 residues long. Trimming pared 7 bases from V and 3 bases from J, leaving 10 bases between. CDR3 amino acids: CASVDWYTEAFF. Written as DNA, the CDR3 is TGTGCCAGCGTAGACTGGTACACTGAAGCTTTCTTT.

This clone was observed a handful of times. The chain carries TRBV30 and TRBJ2-7; D is uncertain. From germline, CDR1 is GTSNPN and CDR2 SVGIG (reference sequence). V was clipped by 8 bases and J by 6 bases, with 17 bases between them. The CDR3 contains 12 residues. The CDR3: CAAQFLYGEQYF. CDR3 bases: TGTGCCGCCCAGTTCTTGTATGGCGAGCAGTACTTC.

The chain uses TRBV19 and TRBJ1-1, with 7 bases lining up with TRBD1. CDR3 size: 15 residues. Germline V gene sequence: CDR1 LNHDA, CDR2 SQIVND (reference sequence). J was trimmed by 1 base and V by 6 bases; bases with no gene match: 8. CDR3 nucleotide sequence: TGTGCCAGTAGCCTTACAGGGGTACCGAACACTGAAGCTTTCTTT. Translation gives CASSLTGVPNTEAFF.

The gene calls are TRBV5-6 and TRBJ2-7, with 13 bases fitting TRBD2. Germline CDR1 is SGHDT and CDR2 is YYEEEE. The V gene end was trimmed by 4 bases and the J gene end by 6 bases; junction bases not matched to a gene: 4. This CDR3 spans 14 amino acids. The CDR3 protein is CASSGLAGVGEQYF. For the CDR3, the DNA is TGTGCCAGCAGCGGACTAGCGGGAGTAGGCGAGCAGTACTTC.

The chain recombines TRBV18 with TRBJ1-2; D call uncertain. The CDR3 length is 14 residues. V was clipped by 2 bases and J by 2 bases, with 9 bases between them. CDR1 KGHSH and CDR2 LQKENI come from the germline V gene. The CDR3 region has the DNA TGTGCCAGCTCACCAGGCCAAGAAAACTATGGCTACACCTTC. Translated, it gives CASSPGQENYGYTF.

This chain links TRBV7-9 with TRBJ2-7, with D possibly matching TRBD2 (6 bases). Germline-derived CDR1 and CDR2 are SEHNR and FQNEAQ (reference sequence). Deletions cut 5 bases from V and 3 bases from J, with 17 bases between. The CDR3 loop spans 15 amino acids. CDR3 coding DNA: TGTGCCAGCAGCCCCCGAACGGGACTTCTCTACGAGCAGTACTTC. This codes for CASSPRTGLLYEQYF.

This chain links TRBV10-2 with TRBJ2-2; 7 nucleotides align to TRBD1. The CDR3 covers 14 residues. Trimming at V came to 9 bases and at J to 0 bases, leaving 4 bases not matched to a gene. Germline values: CDR1 WSHSY, CDR2 SAAADI. CDR3: CASEGATNTGELFF. CDR3 coding DNA: TGCGCCAGTGAGGGGGCTACGAACACCGGGGAGCTGTTTTTT.

The J gene is TRBJ1-5, the V gene TRBV12-5; D is ambiguous. The germline CDR1 and CDR2 sequences are LGHNT and FRNRAP. The V end was cut by 1 base, the J end by 0 bases, with 7 bases between. This CDR3 spans 15 amino acids. CDR3 residues: CASGLGALSNQPQHF. Here the CDR3 DNA reads TGTGCTAGTGGTTTGGGGGCCCTTAGCAATCAGCCCCAGCATTTT.

The rearrangement joins TRBV6-5 to TRBJ2-7; 9 nucleotides match TRBD1. CDR3 size: 14 residues. CDR1 and CDR2 (germline): MNHEY, SVGAGI. J lost 2 bases, V lost 6 bases, and 5 bases had no gene match. The CDR3 reads CASSRTGVTYEQYF. Here the CDR3 DNA reads TGTGCCAGCAGCCGGACAGGGGTCACCTACGAGCAGTACTTC.

This chain connects TRBV4-1 to TRBJ2-1; 7 bases match TRBD1. The germline gives CDR1 MGHRA, CDR2 YSYEKL. Trimming cost V 8 bases and J 9 bases; bases outside gene matches: 22. The CDR3 contains 17 residues. The CDR3 protein is CASGPQIGQVLRSEQFF. For the CDR3, the DNA is TGCGCCAGCGGCCCACAAATAGGACAGGTTCTGAGGAGTGAGCAGTTCTTC.

This clone was found once. The chain has TRBV30 and TRBJ2-7, with 9 bases matching TRBD1. The germline V gene has CDR1 GTSNPN and CDR2 SVGIG (reference sequence). The CDR3 runs 15 residues. V was clipped by 2 bases and J by 6 bases; unmatched bases: 11. CDR3 sequence: CAWSNPGQGPSEQYF. As DNA, the CDR3 is TGTGCCTGGAGTAACCCGGGACAGGGCCCGTCCGAGCAGTACTTC.

The chain couples TRBV11-2 to TRBJ2-1, with 12 bases that match TRBD2. Germline V gene lookup returns CDR1 SGHAT and CDR2 FQNNGV. The length of the CDR3 is 17 residues. V lost 5 bases, J lost 2 bases, and 7 bases stayed unmatched. The CDR3 region is CASSPIRLAGAYNEQFF. The DNA for the CDR3 is TGTGCCAGCAGCCCCATACGACTAGCGGGGGCCTACAATGAGCAGTTCTTC. Full variable domain (rest looked up from reference TRBV11-2 and TRBJ2-1): EAGVAQSPRYKIIEKRQSVAFWCNPISGHATLYWYQQILGQGPKLLIQFQNNGVVDDSQLPKDRFSAERLKGVDSTLKIQPAKLEDSAVYLCASSPIRLAGAYNEQFFGPGTRLTVL.

The chain carries TRBV4-1 and TRBJ1-1; D perhaps matches TRBD1 (5 bases). This CDR3 contains 14 residues. Germline values: CDR1 MGHRA, CDR2 YSYEKL. V lost 0 bases, J lost 5 bases, and 10 bases lay in between. CDR3 in amino acids: CASSQEGGFTEAFF. DNA for the CDR3: TGCGCCAGCAGCCAAGAGGGGGGGTTTACTGAAGCTTTCTTT.

The rearrangement joins TRBV6-5 to TRBJ2-7, with 13 bases matching TRBD2. Unmatched junction bases numbered 5, after V lost 8 bases and J lost 7 bases. Germline CDR1 MNHEY, CDR2 SVGAGI. The CDR3 covers 13 residues. The CDR3 sequence: CASRGLAGTEQYF. Written as DNA, the CDR3 is TGTGCCAGCCGGGGACTAGCGGGGACTGAGCAGTACTTC.

Only a few counts were recorded for this clone. V usage is TRBV9 and J usage is TRBJ1-2; perhaps TRBD1 as D (5 bases). The germline V gene encodes CDR1 SGDLS and CDR2 YYNGEE. The germline V and J ends were trimmed by 0 bases and 6 bases, with 12 bases remaining between them. This CDR3 contains 14 residues. In DNA, the CDR3 is TGTGCCAGCAGCGTAGCTCTAGGGGCGGATGGCTACACCTTC. Amino acids: CASSVALGADGYTF.